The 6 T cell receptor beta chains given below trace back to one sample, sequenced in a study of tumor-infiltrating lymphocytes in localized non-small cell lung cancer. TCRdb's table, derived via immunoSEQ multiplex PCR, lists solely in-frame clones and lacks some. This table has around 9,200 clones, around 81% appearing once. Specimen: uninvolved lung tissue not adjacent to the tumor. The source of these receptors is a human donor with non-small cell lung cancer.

CDR3 residues: CASSLGQLLNTEAFF. CDR3 sequence (DNA): TGTGCCAGCAGTTTGGGACAGCTATTGAACACTGAAGCTTTCTTT. The chain has TRBV28 and TRBJ1-1; 7 bases fit TRBD1. This CDR3 has 15 residues. Losses at the gene ends were 3 bases for V and 0 bases for J; bases not matched to a gene: 4. The germline V gene encodes CDR1 MDHEN and CDR2 SYDVKM.

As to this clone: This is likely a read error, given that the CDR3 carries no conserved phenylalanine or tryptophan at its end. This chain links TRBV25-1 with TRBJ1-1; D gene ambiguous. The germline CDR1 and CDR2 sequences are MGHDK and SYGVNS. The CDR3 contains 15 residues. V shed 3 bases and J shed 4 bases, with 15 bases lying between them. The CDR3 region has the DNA TGTGCCAGCAGTGAGAGCCTCCCCCAGAGCACTGAAGCTTTCGTT. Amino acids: CASSESLPQSTEAFV.

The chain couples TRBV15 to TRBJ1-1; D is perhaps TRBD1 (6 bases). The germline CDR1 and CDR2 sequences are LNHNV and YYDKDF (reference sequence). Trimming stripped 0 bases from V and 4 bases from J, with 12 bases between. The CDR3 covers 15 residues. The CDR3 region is CATSRDLRGGTEAFF. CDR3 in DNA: TGTGCCACCAGCAGAGATTTGCGAGGGGGCACTGAAGCTTTCTTT.

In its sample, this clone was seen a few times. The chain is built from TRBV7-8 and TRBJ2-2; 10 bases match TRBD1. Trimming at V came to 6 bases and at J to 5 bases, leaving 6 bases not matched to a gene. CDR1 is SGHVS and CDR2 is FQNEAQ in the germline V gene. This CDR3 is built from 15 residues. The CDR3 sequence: CASRTDRGKTGELFF. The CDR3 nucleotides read TGTGCCAGCAGAACGGACAGGGGGAAAACCGGGGAGCTGTTTTTT.

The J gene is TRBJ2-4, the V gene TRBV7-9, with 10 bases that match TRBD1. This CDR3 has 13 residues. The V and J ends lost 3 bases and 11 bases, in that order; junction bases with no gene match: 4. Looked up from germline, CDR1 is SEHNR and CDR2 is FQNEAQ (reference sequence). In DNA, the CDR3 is TGTGCCAGCAGCTTGACAGGGGGCGGCGTTCAGTACTTC. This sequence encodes CASSLTGGGVQYF. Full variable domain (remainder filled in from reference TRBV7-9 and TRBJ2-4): DTGVSQNPRHKITKRGQNVTFRCDPISEHNRLYWYRQTLGQGPEFLTYFQNEAQLEKSRLLSDRFSAERPKGSFSTLEIQRTEQGDSAMYLCASSLTGGGVQYFGAGTRLSVL.

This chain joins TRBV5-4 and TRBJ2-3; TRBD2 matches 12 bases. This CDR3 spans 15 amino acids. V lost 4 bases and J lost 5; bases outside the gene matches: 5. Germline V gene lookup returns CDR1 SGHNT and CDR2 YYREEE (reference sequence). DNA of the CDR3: TGTGCCAGCAGCCAGACTAGCGGGAGTCGAGATACGCAGTATTTT. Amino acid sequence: CASSQTSGSRDTQYF.